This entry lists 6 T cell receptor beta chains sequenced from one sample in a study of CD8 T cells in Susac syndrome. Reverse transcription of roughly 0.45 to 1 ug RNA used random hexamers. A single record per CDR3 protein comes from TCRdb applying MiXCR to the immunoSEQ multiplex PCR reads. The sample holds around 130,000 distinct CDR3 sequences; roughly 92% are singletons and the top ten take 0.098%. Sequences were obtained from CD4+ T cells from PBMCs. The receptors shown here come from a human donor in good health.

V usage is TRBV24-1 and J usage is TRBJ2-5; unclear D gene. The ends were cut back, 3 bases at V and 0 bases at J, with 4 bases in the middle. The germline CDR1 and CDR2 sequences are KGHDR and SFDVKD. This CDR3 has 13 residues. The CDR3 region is CATSDSYQETQYF. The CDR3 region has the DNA TGTGCCACCAGTGATAGTTACCAAGAGACCCAGTACTTC.

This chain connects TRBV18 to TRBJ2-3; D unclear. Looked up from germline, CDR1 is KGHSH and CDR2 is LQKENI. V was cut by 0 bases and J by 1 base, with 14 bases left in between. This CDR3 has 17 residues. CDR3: CASSPPSGGVGTDTQYF. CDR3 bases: TGTGCCAGCTCACCACCCAGTGGCGGCGTAGGCACAGATACGCAGTATTTT.

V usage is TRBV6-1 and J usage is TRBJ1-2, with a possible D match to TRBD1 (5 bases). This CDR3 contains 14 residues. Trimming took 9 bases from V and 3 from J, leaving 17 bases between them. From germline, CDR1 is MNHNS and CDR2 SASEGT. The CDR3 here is CASLRGWSDYGYTF. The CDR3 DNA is TGTGCCAGTCTCCGGGGCTGGTCAGACTATGGCTACACCTTC.

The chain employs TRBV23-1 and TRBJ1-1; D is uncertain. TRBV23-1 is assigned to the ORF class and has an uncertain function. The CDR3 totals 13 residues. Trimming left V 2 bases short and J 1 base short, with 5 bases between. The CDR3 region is CASSQKRNTEAFF. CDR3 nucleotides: TGCGCCAGCAGTCAAAAAAGGAACACTGAAGCTTTCTTT.

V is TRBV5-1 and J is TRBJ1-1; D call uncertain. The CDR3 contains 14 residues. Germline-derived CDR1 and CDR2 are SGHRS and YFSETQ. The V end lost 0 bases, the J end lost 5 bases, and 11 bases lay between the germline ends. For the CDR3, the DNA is TGCGCCAGCAGCTTGGATGCGGGGAGGACTGAAGCTTTCTTT. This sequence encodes CASSLDAGRTEAFF.

The CDR3 is CSAFREGTGELFF. The CDR3 DNA is TGCAGTGCATTCCGGGAGGGCACCGGGGAGCTGTTTTTT. The chain joins TRBV20-1 to TRBJ2-2, with TRBD2 matching 8 bases. Germline CDR1 DFQATT, CDR2 SNEGSKA (reference sequence). Germline trimming cut 6 bases from V and 4 bases from J; bases unmatched to any gene: 4. The CDR3 is 13 residues long.